What follows is one T cell receptor beta chain and its context. What it recognizes is unknown. Each sample had two DNA replicates, roughly 0.5 ug blood or about 1.5 ug tissue. The method was immunoSEQ multiplex PCR; TCRdb's version includes in-frame clones alone and lacks a portion of them. Here the sample spans tens of thousands of clones, 65% to 80% being singletons. These data belong to a study of early stage breast cancer tumors. Study summary: ER+/PR+/HER2- status applied to twelve of 16 invasive breast tumors. Findings and caveats of the study: Enriched TCRB sequences shared across patients were mostly commonly generated sequences. Compared with adjacent normal breast, tumors showed around 2.7-fold denser, more clonal T cells.

Germline lookup yields CDR1 MNHEY and CDR2 SMNVEV (reference sequence). CDR3 size: 13 residues. The V and J ends lost 4 bases and 5 bases respectively, with 9 bases between them. Sequenced material: blood. The J gene is TRBJ1-5, the V gene TRBV27; D remains ambiguous. This receptor was taken from a person between 60 and 69 years old with breast cancer. The DNA of the CDR3 is TGTGCCAGCAGTTCCGCCCTCGATCAGCCCCAGCATTTT. Translation: CASSSALDQPQHF.